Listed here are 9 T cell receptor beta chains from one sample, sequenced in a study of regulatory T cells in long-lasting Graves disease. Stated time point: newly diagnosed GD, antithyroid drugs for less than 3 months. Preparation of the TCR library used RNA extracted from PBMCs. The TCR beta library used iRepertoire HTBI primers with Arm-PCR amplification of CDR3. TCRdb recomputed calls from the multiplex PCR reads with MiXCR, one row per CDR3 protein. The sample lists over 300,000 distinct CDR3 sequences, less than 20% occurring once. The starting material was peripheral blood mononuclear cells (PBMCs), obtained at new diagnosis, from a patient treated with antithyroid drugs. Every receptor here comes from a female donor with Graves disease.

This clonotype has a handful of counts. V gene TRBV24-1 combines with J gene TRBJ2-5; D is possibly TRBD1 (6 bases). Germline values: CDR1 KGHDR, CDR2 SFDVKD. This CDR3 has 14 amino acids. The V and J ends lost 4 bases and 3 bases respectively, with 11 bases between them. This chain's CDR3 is CATSDRSGEETQYF. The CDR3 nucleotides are TGTGCCACCAGTGACCGATCAGGGGAAGAGACCCAGTACTTC.

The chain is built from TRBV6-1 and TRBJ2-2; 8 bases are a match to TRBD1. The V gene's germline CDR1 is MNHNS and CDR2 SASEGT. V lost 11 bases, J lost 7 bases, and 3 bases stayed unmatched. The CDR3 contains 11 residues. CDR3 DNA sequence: TGTGCCCAGGGGGCTGTCGGGGAGCTGTTTTTT. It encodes CAQGAVGELFF.

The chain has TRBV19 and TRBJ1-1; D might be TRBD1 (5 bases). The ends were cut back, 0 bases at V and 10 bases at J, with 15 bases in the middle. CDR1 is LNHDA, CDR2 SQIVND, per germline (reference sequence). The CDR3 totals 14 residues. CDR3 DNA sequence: TGTGCCAGTAGTATAGATTCGAAGGGGCTTGGAGCTTTCTTT. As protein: CASSIDSKGLGAFF.

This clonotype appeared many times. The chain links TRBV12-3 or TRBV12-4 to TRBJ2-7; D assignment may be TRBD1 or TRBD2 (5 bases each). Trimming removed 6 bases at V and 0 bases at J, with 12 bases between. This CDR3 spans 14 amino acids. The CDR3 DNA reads TGTGCCAGCAGCTTGGGACGGTTCTCCTACGAGCAGTACTTC. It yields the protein CASSLGRFSYEQYF.

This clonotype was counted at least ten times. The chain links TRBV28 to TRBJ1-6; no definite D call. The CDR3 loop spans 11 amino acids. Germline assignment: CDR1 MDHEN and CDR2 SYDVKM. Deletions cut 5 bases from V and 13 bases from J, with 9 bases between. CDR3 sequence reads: CASSDPFPLHF. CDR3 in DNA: TGTGCCAGCAGTGACCCATTCCCCCTCCACTTT.

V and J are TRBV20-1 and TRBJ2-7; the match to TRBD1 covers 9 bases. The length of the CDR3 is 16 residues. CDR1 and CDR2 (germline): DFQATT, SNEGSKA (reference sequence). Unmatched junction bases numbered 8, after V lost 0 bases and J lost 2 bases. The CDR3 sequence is CSARDPSDRGAYEQYF. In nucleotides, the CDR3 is TGCAGTGCTAGAGATCCCTCGGACAGGGGTGCCTACGAGCAGTACTTC.

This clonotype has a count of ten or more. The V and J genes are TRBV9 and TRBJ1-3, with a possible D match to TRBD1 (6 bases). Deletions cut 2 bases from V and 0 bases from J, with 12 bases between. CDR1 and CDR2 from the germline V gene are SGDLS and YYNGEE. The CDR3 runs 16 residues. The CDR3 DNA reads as TGTGCCAGCAGCGTTTTTTGGACAGACTCTGGAAACACCATATATTTT. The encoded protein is CASSVFWTDSGNTIYF. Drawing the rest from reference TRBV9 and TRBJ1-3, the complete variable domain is DSGVTQTPKHLITATGQRVTLRCSPRSGDLSVYWYQQSLDQGLQFLIQYYNGEERAKGNILERFSAQQFPDLHSELNLSSLELGDSALYFCASSVFWTDSGNTIYFGEGSWLTVV.

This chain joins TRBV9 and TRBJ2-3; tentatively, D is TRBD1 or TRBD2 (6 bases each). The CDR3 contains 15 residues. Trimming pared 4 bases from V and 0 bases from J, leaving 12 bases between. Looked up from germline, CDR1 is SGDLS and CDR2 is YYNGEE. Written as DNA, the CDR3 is TGTGCCAGCAGCCGAGAGGGGGGTAGCACAGATACGCAGTATTTT. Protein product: CASSREGGSTDTQYF.

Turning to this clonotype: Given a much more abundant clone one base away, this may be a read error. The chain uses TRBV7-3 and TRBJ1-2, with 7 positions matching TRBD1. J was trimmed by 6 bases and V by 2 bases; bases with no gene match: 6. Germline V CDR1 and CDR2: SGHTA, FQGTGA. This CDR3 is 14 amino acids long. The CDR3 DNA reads TGTGCCAGCAGCTTAGGGGACAGCGGCGATGGCTACACCTTC. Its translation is CASSLGDSGDGYTF.